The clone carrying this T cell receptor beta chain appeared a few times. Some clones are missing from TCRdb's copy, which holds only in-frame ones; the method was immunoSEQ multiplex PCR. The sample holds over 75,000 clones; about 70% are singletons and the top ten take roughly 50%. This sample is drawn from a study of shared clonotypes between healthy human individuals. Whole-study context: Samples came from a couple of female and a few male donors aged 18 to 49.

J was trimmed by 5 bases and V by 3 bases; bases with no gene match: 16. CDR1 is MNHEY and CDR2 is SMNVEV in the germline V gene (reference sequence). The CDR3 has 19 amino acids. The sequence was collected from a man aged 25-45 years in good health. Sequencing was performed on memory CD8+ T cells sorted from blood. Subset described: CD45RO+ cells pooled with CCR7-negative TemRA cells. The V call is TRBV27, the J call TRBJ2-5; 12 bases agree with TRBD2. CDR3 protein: CASSLRLPGLAGSGETQYF. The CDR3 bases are TGTGCCAGCAGTTTGCGGCTCCCAGGACTAGCGGGGTCGGGGGAGACCCAGTACTTC.